This T cell receptor beta chain was recorded in a study of cytomegalovirus exposure and HLA in healthy donors. Study-wide findings and caveats: For TCR beta chains, V- and J-gene trimming was later linked to a missense DCLRE1C variant. Available immune exposure information was restricted to CMV serostatus only.

Germline values: CDR1 SEHNR, CDR2 FQNEAQ (reference sequence). There are 12 residues in the CDR3. V was trimmed by 5 bases and J by 7 bases, leaving 11 bases between them. With regard to this clone: Antigen specificity is unknown.

Primers included in the PCR were 60 Vbeta and 13 Jbeta primers. Method: immunoSEQ multiplex PCR; TCRdb's copy keeps in-frame clones and lacks some. The profile shows about 150,000 clones, 70% to 80% of them singletons. The V gene is TRBV7-9, the J gene TRBJ1-2, with D unresolved. The sample taken for sequencing was PBMCs. The receptor was derived from a man younger than 45 in good health and CMV-seropositive. CDR3: CASSPFRAGYTF. In DNA, the CDR3 is TGTGCCAGCAGCCCGTTCCGAGCTGGCTACACCTTC. Using reference TRBV7-9 and TRBJ1-2 for the parts outside the CDR3, the full variable domain is DTGVSQNPRHKITKRGQNVTFRCDPISEHNRLYWYRQTLGQGPEFLTYFQNEAQLEKSRLLSDRFSAERPKGSFSTLEIQRTEQGDSAMYLCASSPFRAGYTFGSGTRLTVV.